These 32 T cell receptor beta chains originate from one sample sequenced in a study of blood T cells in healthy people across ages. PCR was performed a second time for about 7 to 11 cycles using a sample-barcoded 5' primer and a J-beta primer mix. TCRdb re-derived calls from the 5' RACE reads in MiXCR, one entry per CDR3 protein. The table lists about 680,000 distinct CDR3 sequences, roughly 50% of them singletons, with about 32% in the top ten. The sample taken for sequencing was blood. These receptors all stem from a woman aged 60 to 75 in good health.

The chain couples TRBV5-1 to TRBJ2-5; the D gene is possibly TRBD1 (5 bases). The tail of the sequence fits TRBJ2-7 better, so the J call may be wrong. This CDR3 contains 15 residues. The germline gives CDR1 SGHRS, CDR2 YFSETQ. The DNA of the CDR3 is TGCGCCAGCAAAAACCAAGGTCAGGGCTCCTACGAGCAGTACTTC. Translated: CASKNQGQGSYEQYF.

CDR3 protein: CASSRVAADTQYF. DNA for the CDR3: TGCGCCAGCAGCCGCGTCGCGGCAGATACGCAGTATTTT. This chain connects TRBV4-1 to TRBJ2-3; D gene uncertain. The germline gives CDR1 MGHRA, CDR2 YSYEKL. This CDR3 is 13 amino acids long. Trimming pared 4 bases from V and 4 bases from J, leaving 9 bases between.

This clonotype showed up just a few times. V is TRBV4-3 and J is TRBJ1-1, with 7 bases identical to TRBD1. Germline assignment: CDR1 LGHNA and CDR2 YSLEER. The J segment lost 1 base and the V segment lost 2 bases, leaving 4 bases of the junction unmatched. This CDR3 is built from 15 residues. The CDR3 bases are TGCGCCAGCAGCCAAATGGGACAGAAGAACACTGAAGCTTTCTTT. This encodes CASSQMGQKNTEAFF.

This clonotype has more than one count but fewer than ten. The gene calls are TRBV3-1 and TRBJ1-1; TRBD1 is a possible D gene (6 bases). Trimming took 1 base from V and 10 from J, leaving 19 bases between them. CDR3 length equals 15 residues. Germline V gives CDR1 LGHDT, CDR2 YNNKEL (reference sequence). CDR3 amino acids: CASSQGRGGEIAAFF. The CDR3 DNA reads TGTGCCAGCAGCCAAGGGCGGGGGGGCGAAATTGCAGCTTTCTTT.

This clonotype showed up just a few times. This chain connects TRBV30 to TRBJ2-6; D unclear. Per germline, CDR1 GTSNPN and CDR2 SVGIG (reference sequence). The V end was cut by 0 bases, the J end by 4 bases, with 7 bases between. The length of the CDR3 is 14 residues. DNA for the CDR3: TGTGCCTGGAGTGTAGGAGCCGGGGCCAACGTCCTGACTTTC. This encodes CAWSVGAGANVLTF.

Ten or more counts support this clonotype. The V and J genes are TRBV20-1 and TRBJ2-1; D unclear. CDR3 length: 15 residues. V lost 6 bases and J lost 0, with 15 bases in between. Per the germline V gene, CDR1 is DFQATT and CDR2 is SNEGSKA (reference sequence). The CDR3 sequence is CSALLPETSYNEQFF. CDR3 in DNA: TGCAGTGCCCTCCTACCCGAAACCTCCTACAATGAGCAGTTCTTC.

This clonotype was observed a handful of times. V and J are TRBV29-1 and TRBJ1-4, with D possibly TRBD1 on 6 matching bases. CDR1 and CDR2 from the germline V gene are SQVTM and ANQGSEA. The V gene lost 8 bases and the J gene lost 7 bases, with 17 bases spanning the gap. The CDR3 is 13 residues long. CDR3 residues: CSFRGTPGEKLFF. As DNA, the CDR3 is TGCAGCTTCCGAGGGACACCCGGTGAAAAACTGTTTTTT.

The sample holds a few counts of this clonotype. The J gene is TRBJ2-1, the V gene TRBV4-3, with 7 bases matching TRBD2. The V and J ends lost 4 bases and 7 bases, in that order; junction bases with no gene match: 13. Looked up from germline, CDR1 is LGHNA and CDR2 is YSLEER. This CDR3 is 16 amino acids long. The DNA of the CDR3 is TGCGCCAGCAGCCGAAACCCTGGACTAGGTCGAAATGAGCAGTTCTTC. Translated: CASSRNPGLGRNEQFF.

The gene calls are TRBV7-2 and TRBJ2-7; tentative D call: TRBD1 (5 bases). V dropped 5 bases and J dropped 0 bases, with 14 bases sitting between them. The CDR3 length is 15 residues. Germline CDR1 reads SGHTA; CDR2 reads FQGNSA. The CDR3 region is CASSNPTVSSYEQYF. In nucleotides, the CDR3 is TGTGCCAGCAGCAACCCGACAGTGAGCTCCTACGAGCAGTACTTC.

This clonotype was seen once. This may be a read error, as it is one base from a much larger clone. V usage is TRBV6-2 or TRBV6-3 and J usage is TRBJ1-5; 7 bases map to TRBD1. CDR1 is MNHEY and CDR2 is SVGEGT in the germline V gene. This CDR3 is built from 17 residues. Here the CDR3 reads CAGSSTPGTAGNQPQHF. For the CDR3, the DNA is TGTGCCGGCAGTTCGACCCCAGGGACAGCGGGCAATCAGCCCCAGCATTTT.

CDR3 amino acids: CSARGLAGGYNEQFF. Here the CDR3 DNA reads TGCAGTGCTAGGGGACTAGCGGGAGGATACAATGAGCAGTTCTTC. The chain joins TRBV20-1 to TRBJ2-1, with 15 positions matching TRBD2. Germline V CDR1 and CDR2: DFQATT, SNEGSKA (reference sequence). There are 15 residues in the CDR3. Trimming took 3 bases from V and 4 from J; bases not matched to a gene: 1.

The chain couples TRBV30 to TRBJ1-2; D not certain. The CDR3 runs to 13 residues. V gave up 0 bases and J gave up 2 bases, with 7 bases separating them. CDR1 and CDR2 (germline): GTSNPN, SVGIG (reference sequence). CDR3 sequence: CAWSVSGNYGYTF. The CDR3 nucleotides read TGTGCCTGGAGTGTTAGCGGGAACTATGGCTACACCTTC.

CDR3 nucleotide sequence: TGCAGCGTTGAAGATGAAGCTGAGTTGAGATATGGCTACACCTTC. Translated: CSVEDEAELRYGYTF. The chain joins TRBV29-1 to TRBJ1-2, with D unresolved. Looked up from germline, CDR1 is SQVTM and CDR2 is ANQGSEA. CDR3 size: 15 residues. Deletions cut 0 bases from V and 5 bases from J, with 16 bases between.

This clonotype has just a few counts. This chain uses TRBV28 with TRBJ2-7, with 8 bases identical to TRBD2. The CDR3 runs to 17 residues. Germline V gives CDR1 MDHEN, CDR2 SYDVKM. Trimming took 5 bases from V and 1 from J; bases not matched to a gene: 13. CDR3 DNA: TGTGCCAGCAGTCCCCCAATGCGGGAGGTTAAATCCTACGAGCAGTACTTC. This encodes CASSPPMREVKSYEQYF.

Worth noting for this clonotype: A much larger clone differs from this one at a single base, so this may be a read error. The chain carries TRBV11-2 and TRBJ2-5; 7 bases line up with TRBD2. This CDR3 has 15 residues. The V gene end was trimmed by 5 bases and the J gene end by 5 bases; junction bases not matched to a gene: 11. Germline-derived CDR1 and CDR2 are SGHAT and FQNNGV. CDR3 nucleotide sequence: TGTGCCAGCAGCCTAGTGGCAGGGAGGGACGAGACCCAGTACTTC. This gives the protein CASSLVAGRDETQYF.

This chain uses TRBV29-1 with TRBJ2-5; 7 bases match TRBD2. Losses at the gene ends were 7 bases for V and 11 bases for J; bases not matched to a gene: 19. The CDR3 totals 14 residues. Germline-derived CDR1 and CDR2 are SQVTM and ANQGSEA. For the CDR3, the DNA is TGCAGCGCTTCCCGGCGGGAGCTTGGCAATGAGCAGTACTTC. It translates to CSASRRELGNEQYF.

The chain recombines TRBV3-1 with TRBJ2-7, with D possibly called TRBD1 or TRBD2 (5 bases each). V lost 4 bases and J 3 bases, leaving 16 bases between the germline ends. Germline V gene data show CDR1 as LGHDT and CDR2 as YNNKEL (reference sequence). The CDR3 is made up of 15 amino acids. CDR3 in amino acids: CASSPKGTDHYEQYF. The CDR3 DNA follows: TGTGCCAGCAGCCCCAAGGGGACGGACCACTACGAGCAGTACTTC.

CDR3 in DNA: TGTGCCAGCACCTTAGACAGGGGGCTAGGCGGGAGGGCCTACAATGAGCAGTTCTTC. This gives the protein CASTLDRGLGGRAYNEQFF. The chain carries TRBV6-2 or TRBV6-3 and TRBJ2-1, with TRBD1 as a possible D gene (10 bases). This CDR3 spans 19 amino acids. Trimming removed 7 bases from V and 2 bases from J, with 27 bases in between. The germline CDR1 and CDR2 sequences are MNHEY and SVGEGT.

The chain's CDR3 is CASSSTGAGQPQHF. As DNA, the CDR3 is TGTGCCAGCAGCTCGACAGGGGCCGGTCAGCCCCAGCATTTT. The chain is built from TRBV7-9 and TRBJ1-5, with 8 bases matching TRBD1. The CDR3 is 14 residues long. V gave up 4 bases and J gave up 6 bases; unmatched junction bases: 5. CDR1 is SEHNR and CDR2 is FQNEAQ in the germline V gene (reference sequence).

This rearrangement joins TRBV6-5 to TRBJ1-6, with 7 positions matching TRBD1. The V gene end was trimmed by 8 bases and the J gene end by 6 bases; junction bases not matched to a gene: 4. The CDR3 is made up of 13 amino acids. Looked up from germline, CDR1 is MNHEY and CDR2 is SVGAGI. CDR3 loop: CASPTGSNSPLHF. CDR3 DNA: TGTGCCAGCCCGACAGGGTCTAATTCACCCCTCCACTTT.

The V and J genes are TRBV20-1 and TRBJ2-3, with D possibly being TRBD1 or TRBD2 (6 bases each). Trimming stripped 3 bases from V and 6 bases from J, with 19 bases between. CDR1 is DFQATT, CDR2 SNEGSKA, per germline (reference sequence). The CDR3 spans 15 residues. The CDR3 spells CSASLDGGRFDTQYF. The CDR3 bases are TGCAGTGCTAGTTTGGACGGGGGCAGGTTTGATACGCAGTATTTT.

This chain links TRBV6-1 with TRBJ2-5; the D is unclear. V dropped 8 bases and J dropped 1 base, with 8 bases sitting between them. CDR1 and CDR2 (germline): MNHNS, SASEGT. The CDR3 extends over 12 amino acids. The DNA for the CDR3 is TGTGCCAGCGTGGCGGCCCAAGAGACCCAGTACTTC. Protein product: CASVAAQETQYF.

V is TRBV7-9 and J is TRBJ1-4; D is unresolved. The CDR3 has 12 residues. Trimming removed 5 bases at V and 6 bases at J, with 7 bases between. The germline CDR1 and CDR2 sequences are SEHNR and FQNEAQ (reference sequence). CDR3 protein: CASSVQHEKLFF. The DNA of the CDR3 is TGTGCCAGCAGCGTACAACATGAAAAACTGTTTTTT.

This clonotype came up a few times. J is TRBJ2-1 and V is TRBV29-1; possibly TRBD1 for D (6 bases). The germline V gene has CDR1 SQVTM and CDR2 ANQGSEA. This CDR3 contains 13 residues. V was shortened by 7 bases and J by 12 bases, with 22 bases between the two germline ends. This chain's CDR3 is CSARSGQSQGQFF. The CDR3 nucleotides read TGCAGCGCCCGTAGTGGACAGTCCCAGGGGCAGTTCTTC.

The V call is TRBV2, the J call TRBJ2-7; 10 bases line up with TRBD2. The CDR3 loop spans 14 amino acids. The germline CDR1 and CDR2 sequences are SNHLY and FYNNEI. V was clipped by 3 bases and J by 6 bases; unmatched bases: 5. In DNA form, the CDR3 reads TGTGCCAGCAGTGAGGCTAGCGGGGGTTCCGAGCAGTACTTC. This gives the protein CASSEASGGSEQYF.

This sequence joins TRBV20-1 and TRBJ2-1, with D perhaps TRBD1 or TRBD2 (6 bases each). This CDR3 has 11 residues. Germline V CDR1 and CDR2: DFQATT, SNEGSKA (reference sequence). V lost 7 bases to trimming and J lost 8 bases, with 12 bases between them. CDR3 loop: CSVEGDDEQFF. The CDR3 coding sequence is TGCAGTGTGGAGGGGGACGATGAGCAGTTCTTC.

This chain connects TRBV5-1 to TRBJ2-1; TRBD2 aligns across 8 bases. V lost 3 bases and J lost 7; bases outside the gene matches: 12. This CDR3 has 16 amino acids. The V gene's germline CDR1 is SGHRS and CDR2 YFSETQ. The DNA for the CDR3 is TGCGCCAGCAGCTCAGATTCCGGGACTAGATGGAATGAGCAGTTCTTC. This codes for CASSSDSGTRWNEQFF.

The CDR3 bases are TGTGCCAGCAGCCAAGGTGGGACAGGCTATGGCTACACCTTC. Amino acid sequence: CASSQGGTGYGYTF. The rearrangement links TRBV14 to TRBJ1-2; 8 bases agree with TRBD1. CDR1 SGHDN and CDR2 FVKESK come from the germline V gene. J gave up 4 bases and V 1 base, and 2 bases lay outside the gene matches. The CDR3 has 14 amino acids.

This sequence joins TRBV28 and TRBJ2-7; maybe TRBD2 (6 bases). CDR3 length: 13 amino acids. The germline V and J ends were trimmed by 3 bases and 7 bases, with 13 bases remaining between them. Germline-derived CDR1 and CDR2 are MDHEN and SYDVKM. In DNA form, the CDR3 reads TGTGCCAGCAGTTTGGGCCCGGGGGAGGAGCAGTACTTC. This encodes CASSLGPGEEQYF.

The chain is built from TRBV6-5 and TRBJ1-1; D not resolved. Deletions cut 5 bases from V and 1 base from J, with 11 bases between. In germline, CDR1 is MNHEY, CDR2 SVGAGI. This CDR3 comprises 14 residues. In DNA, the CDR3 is TGTGCCAGCAGTGAAGGACGGGAGAACACTGAAGCTTTCTTT. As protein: CASSEGRENTEAFF.

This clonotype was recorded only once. CDR3 sequence reads: CASRLLANTGELFF. DNA for the CDR3: TGCGCCAGCAGATTACTAGCGAACACCGGGGAGCTGTTTTTT. The chain has TRBV5-1 and TRBJ2-2, with D possibly TRBD2 on 5 matching bases. Between the trimmed V and J ends, which lost 5 bases and 0 bases, there was a span of 8 bases. This CDR3 region has 14 residues. Germline lookup yields CDR1 SGHRS and CDR2 YFSETQ.

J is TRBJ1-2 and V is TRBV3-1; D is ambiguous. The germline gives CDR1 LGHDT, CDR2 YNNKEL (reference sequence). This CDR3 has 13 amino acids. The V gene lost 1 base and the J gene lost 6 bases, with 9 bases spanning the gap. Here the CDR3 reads CASSQGGRHGYTF. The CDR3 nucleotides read TGTGCCAGCAGCCAAGGAGGGCGCCATGGCTACACCTTC.